A single sample gave rise to the 29 T cell receptor beta chains below, sequenced in a study of CD8+ T cells in alopecia areata. The sequencing template was cDNA reverse transcribed from extracted RNA. TCRdb keeps only in-frame clones here, not all; method: immunoSEQ multiplex PCR. The sample shows more than 100,000 clones, about 50% of them seen only once. Treatment meaning: oral pan-JAK inhibitor, 5-10 mg twice daily. This specimen consisted of CD4+ T cells sorted from blood, obtained at week 4, from a patient treated with tofacitinib. The receptor set was obtained from a human donor with alopecia areata.

This chain connects TRBV29-1 to TRBJ2-1; no firm D call. V lost 6 bases to trimming and J lost 2 bases, with 11 bases between them. CDR3 length: 13 amino acids. The germline gives CDR1 SQVTM, CDR2 ANQGSEA. The CDR3 DNA is TGCAGCGTAGAGCCTCTGGCCTACAATGAGCAGTTCTTC. It yields the protein CSVEPLAYNEQFF.

This clone was detected only once. The V gene is TRBV2, the J gene TRBJ1-6; the D is unclear. The V and J ends lost 6 bases and 0 bases respectively, with 6 bases between them. CDR3 length: 14 amino acids. Germline V lookup: CDR1 SNHLY, CDR2 FYNNEI. Written as DNA, the CDR3 is TGTGCCAGCAGACGGGACTCCTATAATTCACCCCTCCACTTT. Translating gives CASRRDSYNSPLHF. Supplemented by reference TRBV2 and TRBJ1-6, the full variable domain reads EPEVTQTPSHQVTQMGQEVILRCVPISNHLYFYWYRQILGQKVEFLVSFYNNEISEKSEIFDDQFSVERPDGSNFTLKIRSTKLEDSAMYFCASRRDSYNSPLHFGNGTRLTVT.

There are a few counts of this clone. The chain joins TRBV6-5 to TRBJ1-4, with D perhaps matching TRBD1 (5 bases). Looked up from germline, CDR1 is MNHEY and CDR2 is SVGAGI. Trimming left V 8 bases short and J 8 bases short, with 12 bases between. The CDR3 covers 12 residues. The CDR3 DNA reads as TGTGCCAGCTCCAGGGATGGAGAAAAACTGTTTTTT. This encodes CASSRDGEKLFF.

The chain employs TRBV19 and TRBJ2-3; 7 nucleotides align to TRBD1. Germline CDR1 reads LNHDA; CDR2 reads SQIVND (reference sequence). Losses at the gene ends were 6 bases for V and 2 bases for J; bases not matched to a gene: 2. There are 13 residues in the CDR3. CDR3 DNA sequence: TGTGCCAGTAGAGGGGGCTCCACAGATACGCAGTATTTT. Its translation is CASRGGSTDTQYF.

Written as DNA, the CDR3 is TGTGCCAGCAGCAACAGGGAGGGACACTATGGCTACACCTTC. Its protein product is CASSNREGHYGYTF. J is TRBJ1-2 and V is TRBV7-2; TRBD1 might be the D (6 bases). Germline V gives CDR1 SGHTA, CDR2 FQGNSA. The CDR3 loop spans 14 amino acids. V lost 5 bases and J 3 bases, leaving 13 bases between the germline ends.

The chain is built from TRBV25-1 and TRBJ2-7; no firm D call. Germline CDR1 and CDR2: MGHDK and SYGVNS. The CDR3 sequence is 11 residues long. The ends were cut back, 6 bases at V and 4 bases at J, with 7 bases in the middle. The CDR3, as DNA: TGTGCCAGCAGCCGCCTGTACGAGCAGTACTTC. Amino acid sequence: CASSRLYEQYF.

Regarding this clone: A read error may produce the germline difference seen at one junction end. The rearrangement links TRBV7-8 to TRBJ2-6; TRBD2 might be the D (5 bases). The V gene's germline CDR1 is SGHVS and CDR2 FQNEAQ. CDR3 length: 17 amino acids. CDR3 loop: CASSLAAVASGANVLTF. The CDR3 DNA reads as TGTGCCAGCAGCCTAGCAGCCGTGGCGTCCGGGGCCAACGTCCTGACTTTC. The full variable domain, in which reference TRBV7-8 and TRBJ2-6 provide the parts outside the CDR3, is GAGVSQSPRYKVAKRGQDVALRCDPISGHVSLFWYQQALGQGPEFLTYFQNEAQLDKSGLPSDRFFAERPEGSVSTLKIQRTQQEDSAVYLCASSLAAVASGANVLTFGAGSRLTVL.

This clone was found a few times. The chain links TRBV9 to TRBJ2-7; D is perhaps TRBD2 (5 bases). Trimming removed 2 bases at V and 5 bases at J, with 17 bases between. Germline CDR1 SGDLS, CDR2 YYNGEE. This CDR3 is 15 amino acids long. In nucleotides, the CDR3 is TGTGCCAGCAGCGTCGCGGGTTGGATGTACGACGAGCAGTACTTC. It translates to CASSVAGWMYDEQYF.

This clone was seen only a few times. The V and J genes are TRBV7-9 and TRBJ2-3; possibly TRBD1 or TRBD2 for D (5 bases each). V gave up 0 bases and J gave up 3 bases, with 13 bases separating them. CDR3 length: 16 residues. Germline-derived CDR1 and CDR2 are SEHNR and FQNEAQ (reference sequence). The chain's CDR3 is CASSLAGTRATDTQYF. CDR3 in DNA: TGTGCCAGCAGCTTAGCCGGGACCCGGGCTACAGATACGCAGTATTTT.

The chain uses TRBV5-8 and TRBJ2-1; tentatively, D is TRBD1 (6 bases). V dropped 4 bases and J dropped 3 bases, with 17 bases sitting between them. This CDR3 region has 16 residues. CDR1 is SGHTS and CDR2 is YDEGEE in the germline V gene. The CDR3 loop is CASSPRQARDYNEQFF. The CDR3 DNA follows: TGTGCCAGCAGCCCTAGACAGGCGCGAGACTACAATGAGCAGTTCTTC.

This clone was seen a single time. This rearrangement joins TRBV4-1 to TRBJ2-3, with 9 bases fitting TRBD1. J gave up 3 bases and V 6 bases, and 1 base lay outside the gene matches. Germline lookup yields CDR1 MGHRA and CDR2 YSYEKL. The CDR3 totals 13 residues. The CDR3 loop reads CASRDRGTDTQYF. The CDR3 region has the DNA TGCGCCAGCAGGGACAGGGGAACAGATACGCAGTATTTT.

This clone was counted only a few times. The chain recombines TRBV18 with TRBJ2-5, with D perhaps matching TRBD1 (5 bases). V was pared by 2 bases and J by 5 bases, with 12 bases between. CDR1 is KGHSH, CDR2 LQKENI, per germline. The CDR3 runs 14 residues. In DNA form, the CDR3 reads TGTGCCAGCTCACCATCTCAGGGCAGGGAGACCCAGTACTTC. It encodes CASSPSQGRETQYF.

This clone was found a few times. The chain carries TRBV7-9 and TRBJ2-3; D is undetermined. Deletions cut 7 bases from V and 0 bases from J, with 17 bases between. Germline V gene lookup returns CDR1 SEHNR and CDR2 FQNEAQ (reference sequence). This CDR3 spans 16 amino acids. CDR3 loop: CASTDLVDRSTDTQYF. The CDR3 DNA sequence: TGTGCCAGCACTGACTTAGTGGATCGGAGCACAGATACGCAGTATTTT.

This rearrangement joins TRBV27 to TRBJ2-7; a possible D gene is TRBD1 (6 bases). The CDR3 has 14 residues. Germline CDR1 and CDR2: MNHEY and SMNVEV (reference sequence). V dropped 6 bases and J dropped 4 bases, with 16 bases sitting between them. The CDR3 reads CASRRWDIPYEQYF. The CDR3 coding sequence is TGTGCCAGCAGGAGGTGGGACATTCCTTACGAGCAGTACTTC.

The rearrangement uses TRBV7-2 and TRBJ2-4; D gene unclear. V was shortened by 3 bases and J by 7 bases, with 10 bases between the two germline ends. CDR1 SGHTA and CDR2 FQGNSA come from the germline V gene. This CDR3 contains 13 residues. The CDR3 loop is CASSFSGENIQYF. CDR3 DNA sequence: TGTGCCAGCAGCTTTAGTGGTGAGAACATTCAGTACTTC.

Concerning this clone: Other DNA sequences in this sample translate to the same CDR3. The rearrangement uses TRBV29-1 and TRBJ2-1, with D possibly being TRBD2 (6 bases). Deletions cut 4 bases from V and 7 bases from J, with 14 bases between. The CDR3 is made up of 13 amino acids. CDR1 is SQVTM, CDR2 ANQGSEA, per germline. CDR3 protein: CSVGGLARNEQFF. The DNA of the CDR3 is TGCAGCGTTGGCGGGCTAGCGAGGAATGAGCAGTTCTTC.

Regarding this clone: One junction end disagrees with the germline gene, perhaps due to a read error. The V gene is TRBV29-1, the J gene TRBJ1-5; no clear D gene. Germline-derived CDR1 and CDR2 are SQVTM and ANQGSEA. This CDR3 spans 14 amino acids. DNA for the CDR3: TGCAGCGTTTCGACCGAGGATAGCAATCAGCCCCAGCGTTTT. This gives the protein CSVSTEDSNQPQRF.

V gene TRBV27 combines with J gene TRBJ1-2; possible D gene TRBD1, 6 bases. The CDR3 extends over 14 amino acids. Germline CDR1 and CDR2: MNHEY and SMNVEV (reference sequence). V gave up 6 bases and J gave up 6 bases, with 17 bases separating them. This CDR3 is CASSRQAGLHGYTF. DNA of the CDR3: TGTGCCAGCAGCCGACAGGCCGGACTACATGGCTACACCTTC.

The V and J genes are TRBV30 and TRBJ1-5; 7 bases map to TRBD1. Germline V gene sequence: CDR1 GTSNPN, CDR2 SVGIG (reference sequence). V lost 2 bases, J lost 5 bases, and 3 bases stayed unmatched. CDR3 length equals 13 residues. The CDR3 nucleotides are TGTGCCTGGAGTCATACAGGGGATCAGCCCCAGCATTTT. Encoded protein: CAWSHTGDQPQHF. The full variable domain, completed using reference TRBV30 and TRBJ1-5, is SQTIHQWPATLVQPVGSPLSLECTVEGTSNPNLYWYRQAAGRGLQLLFYSVGIGQISSEVPQNLSASRPQDRQFILSSKKLLLSDSGFYLCAWSHTGDQPQHFGDGTRLSIL.

This clone turned up a few times. V gene TRBV29-1 combines with J gene TRBJ2-7, with 9 bases that match TRBD1. Germline lookup yields CDR1 SQVTM and CDR2 ANQGSEA. This CDR3 region has 12 residues. Unmatched junction bases numbered 6, after V lost 7 bases and J lost 5 bases. CDR3 coding DNA: TGCAGCGGTGGACAGGGGACCCACGAGCAGTACTTC. This translates into CSGGQGTHEQYF.

With regard to this clone: The junction does not match germline at one end; this may be a read error. This chain's CDR3 is CASSQPGLSNEQYF. The CDR3 nucleotides are TGCGCCAGCAGCCAACCGGGACTCTCCAACGAGCAGTACTTC. The genes are TRBV5-1 and TRBJ2-7, with D perhaps TRBD2 (6 bases). CDR1 SGHRS and CDR2 YFSETQ come from the germline V gene. The CDR3 consists of 14 residues.

The V and J genes are TRBV30 and TRBJ1-4, with D perhaps TRBD1 (5 bases). In germline, CDR1 is GTSNPN, CDR2 SVGIG (reference sequence). The CDR3 runs to 12 residues. With 2 bases removed from V and 7 bases from J, the gap between germline ends came to 8 bases. CDR3 region: CAWSRGGEKLFF. The CDR3 region has the DNA TGTGCCTGGAGTAGGGGTGGTGAAAAACTGTTTTTT.

This clone was counted between two and nine times. V gene TRBV29-1 combines with J gene TRBJ2-1; no firm D call. CDR1 is SQVTM and CDR2 is ANQGSEA in the germline V gene. Trimming pared 6 bases from V and 9 bases from J, leaving 18 bases between. The length of the CDR3 is 13 residues. CDR3 nucleotide sequence: TGCAGCGTAGAGATCCTGGAACCCAGTGAGCAGTTCTTC. Its protein is CSVEILEPSEQFF.

The chain couples TRBV4-2 to TRBJ2-1; 15 bases agree with TRBD2. The J segment lost 2 bases and the V segment lost 4 bases, leaving 12 bases of the junction unmatched. The CDR3 has 20 residues. The V gene's germline CDR1 is LGHNA and CDR2 YNFKEQ. CDR3 residues: CASSRGLAGGPLLPYNEQFF. The CDR3 DNA reads as TGTGCCAGCAGCCGGGGACTAGCGGGAGGACCTCTTCTCCCCTACAATGAGCAGTTCTTC.

This clone occurred a few times. The chain links TRBV18 to TRBJ1-5; TRBD1 is a possible D gene (6 bases). V lost 1 base to trimming and J lost 7 bases, with 14 bases between them. Germline V gives CDR1 KGHSH, CDR2 LQKENI. The CDR3 has 15 residues. The CDR3 DNA follows: TGTGCCAGCTCACCACTCGCAGGGGTTCAACAGCCCCAGCATTTT. As protein: CASSPLAGVQQPQHF.

This sequence joins TRBV21-1 and TRBJ1-2. TRBV21-1 constitutes a pseudogene. There are 15 residues in the CDR3. The CDR3 DNA follows: TGTGCCAGCAGCAAAGGGGCGGGGGCGCCGAATGGCTACACCTTC. It yields the protein CASSKGAGAPNGYTF.

This chain links TRBV19 with TRBJ2-5; 15 bases line up with TRBD2. Germline V gives CDR1 LNHDA, CDR2 SQIVND (reference sequence). The V gene end was trimmed by 10 bases and the J gene end by 5 bases; junction bases not matched to a gene: 5. The CDR3 spans 14 residues. This CDR3 reads CATRGLAGGETQYF. The CDR3 DNA reads as TGTGCCACCCGCGGACTAGCGGGAGGGGAGACCCAGTACTTC.

A few counts support this clone. The V call is TRBV30, the J call TRBJ1-2, with D unresolved. CDR3 length: 12 amino acids. Trimming left V 2 bases short and J 5 bases short, with 9 bases between. Germline values: CDR1 GTSNPN, CDR2 SVGIG (reference sequence). The chain's CDR3 is CAWSQDAYGYTF. The CDR3, as DNA: TGTGCCTGGAGTCAGGACGCGTATGGCTACACCTTC.

This chain connects TRBV7-9 to TRBJ2-7; 9 bases map to TRBD2. V gave up 5 bases and J gave up 6 bases; unmatched junction bases: 11. The V gene's germline CDR1 is SEHNR and CDR2 FQNEAQ (reference sequence). The CDR3 loop spans 15 amino acids. Here the CDR3 reads CASSPRTSVWGEQYF. The DNA of the CDR3 is TGTGCCAGCAGCCCGCGGACTAGCGTGTGGGGCGAGCAGTACTTC. The full variable domain, in which reference TRBV7-9 and TRBJ2-7 provide the parts outside the CDR3, is DTGVSQNPRHKITKRGQNVTFRCDPISEHNRLYWYRQTLGQGPEFLTYFQNEAQLEKSRLLSDRFSAERPKGSFSTLEIQRTEQGDSAMYLCASSPRTSVWGEQYFGPGTRLTVT.